This T cell receptor beta chain was profiled in a study of vaccination and CD4 T cells after COVID-19. This clonotype was detected a few times. Its antigen is as yet unknown. The study, taken as a whole, reports: The rise in median SARS-CoV-2-reactive clonotypes, from around 19 to 38, was not significant. Convalescent patients displayed a median roughly 90% of reactive clones emerging only post-vaccination.

Treatment: approximately 9-day PBMC culture with coronavirus spike peptide pools or control peptides (ViraFEST assay). T cells were expanded with peptide pools, and expanded clonotypes were identified by TCR sequencing. Culture conditions combined 2 million to 2.5 million PBMCs per well with about 9.2 IU/ml IL-2 and 8 to 10 ug/ml peptide pools. An Oncomine TCR Beta short-read assay was used to sequence the DNA from cultured CD4+ T cells. From the PCR reads, TCRdb called clonotypes with MiXCR, one entry per CDR3 protein. The table records about 9,600 distinct CDR3 sequences, approximately 30% of them present only once. This CDR3 is 15 amino acids long. Trimming left V 5 bases short and J 0 bases short, with 10 bases between. Germline CDR1 is MNHNS and CDR2 is SASEGT.

This material consisted of CD4+ T cells from blood, cultured in vitro, taken after SARS-CoV-2 vaccination. The sequence was obtained from a human donor who had recovered from COVID-19. The chain recombines TRBV6-1 with TRBJ2-2; no clear D. The DNA of the CDR3 is TGTGCCAGCAGTCAGACTCGCTCGAACACCGGGGAGCTGTTTTTT. Amino acid sequence: CASSQTRSNTGELFF.